Listed below are T cell receptor beta chains from one sample, sequenced in a study of cytomegalovirus exposure and HLA in healthy donors. TCRdb's table, derived via immunoSEQ multiplex PCR, lists solely in-frame clones and lacks some. This sample yields 90,000 to 120,000 clones, of which about 72% are seen a single time; about 2% belongs to the top ten. Material for sequencing was PBMCs. The receptor set was obtained from a man younger than 35 in good health and CMV-seronegative. Both conserved end residues are part of each CDR3. D genes are given only for firm matches. A clone size is listed for some rows: how often the clone was seen (once, few, many), or a class if it is expanded.

j_call	d_call	cdr3_length	clone_size	v_call	cdr3_aa	cdr3_nt
TRBJ1-5	.	15	.	TRBV15	CATSREDGHNQPQHF	TGTGCCACCAGCAGAGAGGACGGACACAATCAGCCCCAGCATTTT
TRBJ2-5	TRBD2	15	.	TRBV7-3	CASSFGTSGQETQYF	TGTGCCAGCAGCTTTGGGACTAGCGGTCAAGAGACCCAGTACTTC
TRBJ2-7	TRBD1	16	.	TRBV2	CASSEADGQGYYEQYF	TGTGCCAGCAGTGAAGCTGACGGACAGGGCTATTACGAGCAGTACTTC
TRBJ2-7	TRBD1	17	.	TRBV7-2	CASSPFSVQGAIYEQYF	TGTGCCAGCAGCCCATTTAGCGTACAGGGGGCGATCTACGAGCAGTACTTC
TRBJ1-2	TRBD1	16	.	TRBV4-2	CASSQTQDRASYGYTF	TGTGCCAGCAGCCAAACCCAAGACAGGGCTTCATATGGCTACACCTTC
TRBJ1-1	.	19	.	TRBV11-2	CASSAPISRGGRGLEGAFF	TGTGCCAGCAGCGCCCCCATCTCGCGGGGGGGCCGGGGGCTAGAGGGGGCTTTCTTT
TRBJ2-2	TRBD1	16	.	TRBV18	CASSPPEQGVSGELFF	TGTGCCAGCTCACCACCGGAACAGGGGGTATCCGGGGAGCTGTTTTTT
TRBJ2-1	.	16	.	TRBV5-4	CASSLVHNRSYNEQFF	TGTGCCAGCAGCTTGGTTCACAACCGCTCCTACAATGAGCAGTTCTTC
TRBJ2-7	TRBD1	14	.	TRBV5-1	CASSWDRGSYEQYF	TGCGCCAGCAGTTGGGACAGGGGGAGCTACGAGCAGTACTTC
TRBJ2-5	TRBD2	16	.	TRBV4-3	CASSQVLAGGHETQYF	TGCGCCAGCAGCCAAGTCTTAGCGGGGGGACATGAGACCCAGTACTTC
TRBJ1-5	.	16	few	TRBV15	CATSRPGQKSNQPQHF	TGTGCCACCAGCAGACCCGGACAGAAAAGCAATCAGCCCCAGCATTTT
TRBJ2-3	TRBD2	15	.	TRBV7-3	CASSPSGASTDTQYF	TGTGCCAGCAGCCCTAGCGGGGCTAGCACAGATACGCAGTATTTT
TRBJ1-5	TRBD1	14	.	TRBV19	CASSWTGGFQPQHF	TGTGCCAGTAGCTGGACAGGGGGCTTCCAGCCCCAGCATTTT
TRBJ2-7	TRBD2	17	.	TRBV4-3	CASSRGRVSGAPYEQYF	TGCGCCAGCAGCCGCGGCCGGGTTAGCGGGGCTCCCTACGAGCAGTACTTC
TRBJ2-3	.	18	.	TRBV7-2	CASSWRAVDGSMTDTQYF	TGTGCCAGCAGCTGGCGAGCCGTCGACGGGTCGATGACAGATACGCAGTATTTT
TRBJ2-7	TRBD1	14	.	TRBV7-2	CASSLDRGVYEQYF	TGTGCCAGCAGCCTCGACAGGGGGGTCTACGAGCAGTACTTC
TRBJ1-1	.	15	once	TRBV5-4	CASSLENRVNTEAFF	TGTGCCAGCAGCTTGGAAAACAGGGTGAACACTGAAGCTTTCTTT
TRBJ2-5	TRBD1	14	.	TRBV29-1	CSAWGSGGWETQYF	TGCAGCGCCTGGGGCTCAGGGGGCTGGGAGACCCAGTACTTC
TRBJ1-2	.	14	.	TRBV19	CASSLREGGYGYTF	TGTGCCAGTAGTCTCAGGGAGGGAGGCTATGGCTACACCTTC
TRBJ2-2	TRBD1	15	.	TRBV2	CASSRDRIRTGELFF	TGTGCCAGCAGCCGGGACAGGATAAGGACCGGGGAGCTGTTTTTT
TRBJ2-5	.	13	.	TRBV7-3	CASSRGAQETQYF	TGTGCCAGCAGCCGGGGGGCCCAAGAGACCCAGTACTTC
TRBJ1-1	.	14	.	TRBV7-3	CASSLFVDSHEAFF	TGTGCCAGCAGCTTATTCGTGGACAGCCATGAAGCTTTCTTT
TRBJ2-7	.	14	.	TRBV6-5	CASSYGTGPLGQYF	TGTGCCAGCAGTTACGGCACAGGTCCGTTGGGACAGTACTTC
TRBJ1-1	.	15	.	TRBV7-9	CASSFPGFLSTEAFF	TGTGCCAGCAGCTTCCCAGGGTTTCTGAGCACTGAAGCTTTCTTT
TRBJ2-6	.	19	.	TRBV5-1	CASSLVGGLPSSGANVLTF	TGCGCCAGCAGCTTGGTGGGGGGGCTACCCTCCTCTGGGGCCAACGTCCTGACTTTC
TRBJ2-7	TRBD1	11	.	TRBV29-1	CSVGTAYEQYF	TGCAGCGTGGGGACAGCCTACGAGCAGTACTTC
TRBJ1-2	.	13	.	TRBV6-1	CASIPQGIYGYTF	TGTGCCAGCATCCCACAGGGAATCTATGGCTACACCTTC
TRBJ1-2	.	15	.	TRBV6-5	CASSYSPGISYGYTF	TGTGCCAGCAGTTACTCCCCCGGTATCTCCTATGGCTACACCTTC
TRBJ1-6	.	13	.	TRBV7-2	CASSSSGGSPLHF	TGTGCCAGCAGCTCAAGCGGGGGTTCACCCCTCCACTTT